These 32 T cell receptor beta chains came from one sample sequenced in a study of cytomegalovirus exposure and HLA in healthy donors. PCR primers comprised 60 Vbeta and 13 Jbeta primers. Profiling relied on immunoSEQ multiplex PCR, and the TCRdb table lists in-frame clones only, not all of them. The sample lists about 230,000 clones, approximately 87% occurring once. Material for sequencing was PBMCs. The source of these receptors is a human donor in good health.

This chain links TRBV7-9 with TRBJ2-1; 12 positions agree with TRBD2. The germline V gene has CDR1 SEHNR and CDR2 FQNEAQ (reference sequence). The CDR3 spans 18 residues. The junction had 16 bases not matched to a gene; V was cut back by 5 bases and J by 8 bases. The CDR3 DNA is TGTGCCAGCAGCCTCCCCAGTGGGACTAGCGGGTTACGGCATGAGCAGTTCTTC. Its protein product is CASSLPSGTSGLRHEQFF.

V usage is TRBV7-9 and J usage is TRBJ2-3; 9 bases are a match to TRBD2. Germline CDR1 reads SEHNR; CDR2 reads FQNEAQ (reference sequence). V gave up 6 bases and J gave up 4 bases; unmatched junction bases: 11. The CDR3 covers 16 residues. CDR3 coding DNA: TGTGCCAGCAGGATTCCGGGACTAGCTATCGCAGATACGCAGTATTTT. Protein product: CASRIPGLAIADTQYF.

The chain uses TRBV4-1 and TRBJ2-5, with TRBD2 identical over 9 bases. Germline V gives CDR1 MGHRA, CDR2 YSYEKL. The J segment lost 4 bases and the V segment lost 4 bases, leaving 7 bases of the junction unmatched. The CDR3 loop spans 15 amino acids. The CDR3 loop reads CASSPSPLAGETQYF. The CDR3 DNA sequence: TGCGCCAGCAGCCCATCCCCACTAGCGGGAGAGACCCAGTACTTC.

The chain employs TRBV7-9 and TRBJ1-2; possible D gene TRBD1, 5 bases. V lost 5 bases, J lost 4 bases, and 20 bases lay in between. CDR1 and CDR2 from the germline V gene are SEHNR and FQNEAQ (reference sequence). The CDR3 length is 16 residues. CDR3: CASSKSDSRFSYGYTF. The CDR3 bases are TGTGCCAGCAGCAAATCAGACAGTCGTTTCTCCTATGGCTACACCTTC.

As DNA, the CDR3 is TGCGCCAGCAGCTCCAACGACAGAGAAGCTTTCTTT. This encodes CASSSNDREAFF. The chain links TRBV5-1 to TRBJ1-1; TRBD1 is a possible D gene (5 bases). Per the germline V gene, CDR1 is SGHRS and CDR2 is YFSETQ. V dropped 3 bases and J dropped 8 bases, with 11 bases sitting between them. The CDR3 contains 12 residues.

The chain uses TRBV6-6 and TRBJ2-7; tentatively, D is TRBD1 (6 bases). Trimming left V 0 bases short and J 2 bases short, with 8 bases between. The CDR3 is made up of 14 amino acids. The germline gives CDR1 MNHNY, CDR2 SVGAGI (reference sequence). Here the CDR3 DNA reads TGTGCCAGCAGTTACTCGTGGGACACCTACGAGCAGTACTTC. Protein product: CASSYSWDTYEQYF.

The chain links TRBV6-4 to TRBJ2-3; 7 bases fit TRBD1. The germline V gene encodes CDR1 MRHNA and CDR2 SNTAGT. V was clipped by 3 bases and J by 4 bases; unmatched bases: 13. The CDR3 loop spans 17 amino acids. The CDR3 DNA follows: TGTGCCAGCAGTGATGGAGCAGGGGGTGACGGCTCAGATACGCAGTATTTT. Encoded protein: CASSDGAGGDGSDTQYF.

The genes are TRBV7-9 and TRBJ2-1, with 10 bases identical to TRBD2. CDR3 size: 15 residues. V was clipped by 3 bases and J by 4 bases; unmatched bases: 3. Germline V lookup: CDR1 SEHNR, CDR2 FQNEAQ (reference sequence). The CDR3 nucleotides are TGTGCCAGCAGCTTTAGCGGGAGGCCATACAATGAGCAGTTCTTC. Its translation: CASSFSGRPYNEQFF. Looking up the rest from reference TRBV7-9 and TRBJ2-1 gives the full variable domain: DTGVSQNPRHKITKRGQNVTFRCDPISEHNRLYWYRQTLGQGPEFLTYFQNEAQLEKSRLLSDRFSAERPKGSFSTLEIQRTEQGDSAMYLCASSFSGRPYNEQFFGPGTRLTVL.

V gene TRBV5-5 combines with J gene TRBJ1-2; D not resolved. The CDR3 has 14 residues. CDR1 SGHKS and CDR2 YYEKEE come from the germline V gene (reference sequence). V was trimmed by 0 bases and J by 0 bases, leaving 6 bases between them. This chain's CDR3 is CASSLEIANYGYTF. CDR3 sequence (DNA): TGTGCCAGCAGCTTGGAGATAGCTAACTATGGCTACACCTTC.

In its sample, this clone was seen once. The chain joins TRBV18 to TRBJ2-7; D is ambiguous. The CDR3 spans 11 residues. Trimming cost V 6 bases and J 2 bases, with 5 bases left between them. CDR1 and CDR2 from the germline V gene are KGHSH and LQKENI. CDR3 sequence: CASSPTYEQYF. The CDR3 DNA is TGTGCCAGCTCTCCTACCTACGAGCAGTACTTC.

The chain couples TRBV25-1 to TRBJ2-7, with D maybe TRBD2 (6 bases). Germline loops: CDR1 MGHDK, CDR2 SYGVNS. Deletions cut 4 bases from V and 3 bases from J, with 10 bases between. The CDR3 spans 13 residues. The CDR3 reads CASSGDSYYEQYF. The CDR3, as DNA: TGTGCCAGCAGTGGGGACTCGTACTACGAGCAGTACTTC.

V and J are TRBV10-3 and TRBJ2-3, with 10 bases lining up with TRBD2. The CDR3 spans 15 residues. In germline, CDR1 is ENHRY, CDR2 SYGVKD. The ends lost 10 bases at V and 4 bases at J; junction bases unmatched: 11. DNA of the CDR3: TGTGCCACCCAGGGGGCTAGCGGGAGACCAGATACGCAGTATTTT. Translating it yields CATQGASGRPDTQYF.

V gene TRBV27 combines with J gene TRBJ2-5, with D perhaps matching TRBD1 (5 bases). Germline CDR1 and CDR2: MNHEY and SMNVEV (reference sequence). The germline V and J ends were trimmed by 0 bases and 0 bases, with 11 bases remaining between them. This CDR3 contains 16 residues. CDR3 bases: TGTGCCAGCAGTTTATCTAGCAGGGCGTACCAAGAGACCCAGTACTTC. This translates into CASSLSSRAYQETQYF.

This clone occurred once. The chain carries TRBV18 and TRBJ2-7; possible D gene TRBD1, 5 bases. Germline V gene lookup returns CDR1 KGHSH and CDR2 LQKENI. The CDR3 runs to 13 residues. Deletions cut 5 bases from V and 4 bases from J, with 12 bases between. The CDR3 coding sequence is TGTGCCAGCTCATCAGGACATCCTTACGAGCAGTACTTC. As protein: CASSSGHPYEQYF.

This sequence joins TRBV18 and TRBJ2-3; 8 bases align to TRBD2. Per the germline V gene, CDR1 is KGHSH and CDR2 is LQKENI. Unmatched junction bases numbered 5, after V lost 7 bases and J lost 5 bases. This CDR3 is built from 13 residues. CDR3 in DNA: TGTGCCAGCTTCGGGACTAGAGAAGATACGCAGTATTTT. Amino acid sequence: CASFGTREDTQYF.

The chain has TRBV7-2 and TRBJ2-1, with D hard to call. This CDR3 contains 14 residues. The V end lost 5 bases, the J end lost 2 bases, and 10 bases lay between the germline ends. Germline V gene data show CDR1 as SGHTA and CDR2 as FQGNSA. The CDR3 sequence: CASSPTQAYNEQFF. Written as DNA, the CDR3 is TGTGCCAGCAGCCCTACGCAGGCCTACAATGAGCAGTTCTTC. The full variable domain, rest sourced from reference TRBV7-2 and TRBJ2-1, is GAGVSQSPSNKVTEKGKDVELRCDPISGHTALYWYRQSLGQGLEFLIYFQGNSAPDKSGLPSDRFSAERTGGSVSTLTIQRTQQEDSAVYLCASSPTQAYNEQFFGPGTRLTVL.

The V call is TRBV11-3, the J call TRBJ2-1, with 7 bases aligning to TRBD1. Per the germline V gene, CDR1 is SGHNT and CDR2 is YENEEA. With V trimmed by 4 bases and J by 4 bases, 4 bases remained unmatched. This CDR3 has 14 amino acids. The CDR3 bases are TGTGCCAGCAGCTCTCGACAGGGATACAATGAGCAGTTCTTC. It translates to CASSSRQGYNEQFF.

CDR3 protein: CACRGVGYTF. The CDR3 coding sequence is TGTGCCTGCAGGGGGGTTGGCTACACCTTC. This chain uses TRBV30 with TRBJ1-2, with TRBD1 matching 7 bases. Germline CDR1 and CDR2: GTSNPN and SVGIG (reference sequence). This CDR3 is built from 10 residues. V dropped 6 bases and J dropped 7; count of bases not matched to a gene: 2.

V is TRBV7-9 and J is TRBJ1-1, with 11 bases lining up with TRBD1. The V gene's germline CDR1 is SEHNR and CDR2 FQNEAQ (reference sequence). The CDR3 has 14 amino acids. V lost 6 bases to trimming and J lost 4 bases; unmatched junction nucleotides: 4. The CDR3: CASRPGQGGTEAFF. DNA for the CDR3: TGTGCCAGCAGACCGGGACAGGGGGGCACTGAAGCTTTCTTT.

V usage is TRBV19 and J usage is TRBJ2-6, with TRBD1 as a possible D gene (5 bases). CDR3 length: 17 residues. The V end was cut by 3 bases, the J end by 4 bases, with 16 bases between. Germline V CDR1 and CDR2: LNHDA, SQIVND (reference sequence). In nucleotides, the CDR3 is TGTGCCAGTAGTATGTTTCCTAGGGGTACCGGGGCCAACGTCCTGACTTTC. Protein sequence: CASSMFPRGTGANVLTF. The full variable domain, rest sourced from reference TRBV19 and TRBJ2-6, is DGGITQSPKYLFRKEGQNVTLSCEQNLNHDAMYWYRQDPGQGLRLIYYSQIVNDFQKGDIAEGYSVSREKKESFPLTVTSAQKNPTAFYLCASSMFPRGTGANVLTFGAGSRLTVL.

The chain recombines TRBV6-1 with TRBJ2-1; TRBD1 aligns across 9 bases. V was pared by 2 bases and J by 5 bases, with 13 bases of the junction left unmatched. Germline CDR1 and CDR2: MNHNS and SASEGT. The CDR3 is made up of 18 amino acids. CDR3 bases: TGTGCCAGCAGTGAAACTTTAGGGACAGGGTTTAGGAACAATGAGCAGTTCTTC. Protein: CASSETLGTGFRNNEQFF.

CDR3 sequence: CASTDRGFGYNEQFF. CDR3 DNA sequence: TGTGCCAGCACCGACAGGGGATTCGGCTACAATGAGCAGTTCTTC. V and J are TRBV27 and TRBJ2-1; 8 bases fit TRBD1. The CDR3 spans 15 residues. Germline CDR1 MNHEY, CDR2 SMNVEV (reference sequence). V was pared by 7 bases and J by 3 bases, with 8 bases of the junction left unmatched.

The V gene is TRBV27, the J gene TRBJ1-2, with 12 bases identical to TRBD1. The CDR3 is 15 amino acids. The ends lost 5 bases at V and 7 bases at J; junction bases unmatched: 8. Germline V CDR1 and CDR2: MNHEY, SMNVEV (reference sequence). CDR3 bases: TGTGCCAGCAGTCCGCCGGGACAGGGGGCGTTTGGCTACACCTTC. Protein: CASSPPGQGAFGYTF.

The chain employs TRBV25-1 and TRBJ1-2; 7 nucleotides line up with TRBD1. This CDR3 comprises 13 residues. The germline V gene has CDR1 MGHDK and CDR2 SYGVNS. Trimming removed 0 bases from V and 10 bases from J; junction bases left unmatched: 5. CDR3 region: CASSEYEDRYYTF. The DNA of the CDR3 is TGTGCCAGCAGTGAATACGAGGACAGGTACTACACCTTC.

The chain recombines TRBV7-9 with TRBJ2-5, with 10 nucleotides matching TRBD1. The CDR3 is 14 residues long. The V and J ends lost 5 bases and 3 bases, in that order; junction bases with no gene match: 3. Germline CDR1 and CDR2: SEHNR and FQNEAQ (reference sequence). CDR3 sequence (DNA): TGTGCCAGCAGCGCAGGGACAGGGGAAGAGACCCAGTACTTC. It translates to CASSAGTGEETQYF.

The table lists this clone with a few counts. The junction shows a germline mismatch at one end, possibly a read error. This sequence joins TRBV7-9 and TRBJ1-1; D call uncertain. CDR3 length: 12 amino acids. Germline CDR1 is SEHNR and CDR2 is FQNEAQ (reference sequence). CDR3 nucleotide sequence: TGTTCCAGCAGCTCCGGAGCATCTGAAGCTTTCTTT. This sequence encodes CSSSSGASEAFF.

The rearrangement joins TRBV15 to TRBJ2-7, with TRBD2 identical over 9 bases. V lost 3 bases, J lost 1 base, and 1 base stayed unmatched. Per the germline V gene, CDR1 is LNHNV and CDR2 is YYDKDF (reference sequence). The CDR3 has 14 residues. For the CDR3, the DNA is TGTGCCACCAGCAGGACTAGCGGTTCCTACGAGCAGTACTTC. Translating it yields CATSRTSGSYEQYF.

This clone was counted between two and nine times. The V gene is TRBV2, the J gene TRBJ1-1, with D unclear. Germline CDR1 is SNHLY and CDR2 is FYNNEI. With 8 bases removed from V and 0 bases from J, the gap between germline ends came to 10 bases. The CDR3 covers 13 residues. CDR3 bases: TGTGCCAGCCACAGACGGCTGAACACTGAAGCTTTCTTT. Its protein is CASHRRLNTEAFF.

The V gene is TRBV7-2, the J gene TRBJ2-7, with TRBD2 as a possible D gene (7 bases). Trimming took off 5 bases at V and 5 bases at J, with 19 bases between the two ends. Germline values: CDR1 SGHTA, CDR2 FQGNSA. This CDR3 has 15 amino acids. The CDR3 loop reads CASSPEGRGPDEQYF. CDR3 nucleotides: TGTGCCAGCAGCCCCGAGGGGCGGGGGCCCGACGAGCAGTACTTC.

V usage is TRBV7-9 and J usage is TRBJ2-3, with TRBD2 identical over 12 bases. CDR3 length: 16 residues. CDR1 is SEHNR and CDR2 is FQNEAQ in the germline V gene (reference sequence). J gave up 0 bases and V 5 bases, and 3 bases lay outside the gene matches. The CDR3 bases are TGTGCCAGCAGCCCAGGACTAGCGGGAAGCACAGATACGCAGTATTTT. It yields the protein CASSPGLAGSTDTQYF. Supplemented by reference TRBV7-9 and TRBJ2-3, the full variable domain reads DTGVSQNPRHKITKRGQNVTFRCDPISEHNRLYWYRQTLGQGPEFLTYFQNEAQLEKSRLLSDRFSAERPKGSFSTLEIQRTEQGDSAMYLCASSPGLAGSTDTQYFGPGTRLTVL.

This clone came up once. This sequence joins TRBV28 and TRBJ1-2, with 8 bases identical to TRBD1. Trimming took 2 bases from V and 7 from J; bases not matched to a gene: 9. CDR3 length equals 15 residues. Per the germline V gene, CDR1 is MDHEN and CDR2 is SYDVKM. The CDR3 coding sequence is TGTGCCAGCAGTTTACTGGACAGGGTGACAAGTGGCTACACCTTC. The encoded protein is CASSLLDRVTSGYTF.

V is TRBV6-1 and J is TRBJ2-1, with 7 bases identical to TRBD2. Per the germline V gene, CDR1 is MNHNS and CDR2 is SASEGT. The CDR3 sequence is 12 residues long. With V trimmed by 0 bases and J by 12 bases, 2 bases remained unmatched. The DNA for the CDR3 is TGTGCCAGCAGTGAAGCGGGAGGGTTGCAGTTCTTC. Residues: CASSEAGGLQFF.